These 7 T cell receptor beta chains were all obtained from the same sample, sequenced in a study of blood T cell repertoires in COVID-19. Sequencing was performed with immunoSEQ multiplex PCR; in TCRdb, only in-frame clones are kept and a portion is missing. Among 200,000 to 300,000 clones listed, 84% were seen once. Sequenced: peripheral blood. The source is a human donor in a cohort sampled during active COVID-19.

The V call is TRBV7-3, the J call TRBJ2-2; TRBD2 matches at 8 bases. Germline assignment: CDR1 SGHTA and CDR2 FQGTGA. The CDR3 consists of 14 residues. Losses at the gene ends were 5 bases for V and 3 bases for J; bases not matched to a gene: 2. The CDR3 DNA follows: TGTGCCAGCAGCCCTAGCGGGTACACCGGGGAGCTGTTTTTT. This sequence encodes CASSPSGYTGELFF. Full variable domain (missing parts from reference TRBV7-3 and TRBJ2-2): GAGVSQTPSNKVTEKGKYVELRCDPISGHTALYWYRQSLGQGPEFLIYFQGTGAADDSGLPNDRFFAVRPEGSVSTLKIQRTERGDSAVYLCASSPSGYTGELFFGEGSRLTVL.

The rearrangement links TRBV28 to TRBJ1-1, with no clear D. The CDR3 is 14 residues long. Trimming removed 5 bases at V and 10 bases at J, with 20 bases between. The germline V gene encodes CDR1 MDHEN and CDR2 SYDVKM. This chain's CDR3 is CASSPWQALWVAFF. The CDR3 DNA follows: TGTGCCAGCAGTCCGTGGCAGGCCCTTTGGGTAGCTTTCTTT.

This chain uses TRBV5-5 with TRBJ2-1; 8 bases are a match to TRBD2. CDR1 SGHKS and CDR2 YYEKEE come from the germline V gene (reference sequence). This CDR3 region has 16 residues. Trimming took 3 bases from V and 3 from J; bases not matched to a gene: 8. The CDR3 reads CASSSSSRGVYNEQFF. In DNA form, the CDR3 reads TGTGCCAGCAGCTCGTCCTCGCGGGGGGTCTACAATGAGCAGTTCTTC.

The chain joins TRBV6-1 to TRBJ1-2, with no clear D. This CDR3 spans 15 amino acids. In germline, CDR1 is MNHNS, CDR2 SASEGT. Trimming stripped 3 bases from V and 4 bases from J, with 15 bases between. The CDR3 nucleotides are TGTGCCAGCAGTGACGGCGGCCGTGCGGGCTATGGCTACACCTTC. Its protein is CASSDGGRAGYGYTF.

Of note for this clone: One end of the junction does not line up with germline, which may come from a read error. The chain recombines TRBV27 with TRBJ1-6, with 9 bases lining up with TRBD1. Germline V gene lookup returns CDR1 MNHEY and CDR2 SMNVEV (reference sequence). This CDR3 contains 16 residues. This CDR3 reads CASSLSGTGNVSPFHF. In DNA, the CDR3 is TGTGCCAGCAGTTTATCGGGGACAGGGAACGTTTCACCCTTCCACTTT.

This chain joins TRBV19 and TRBJ2-7; tentatively, D is TRBD2 (6 bases). CDR1 and CDR2 (germline): LNHDA, SQIVND (reference sequence). This CDR3 contains 13 residues. The V end lost 6 bases, the J end lost 3 bases, and 12 bases lay between the germline ends. The CDR3 nucleotides are TGTGCCAGTAGCGGAGGGATTTTCTACGAGCAGTACTTC. Protein product: CASSGGIFYEQYF.

V gene TRBV6-2 or TRBV6-3 combines with J gene TRBJ2-5; 8 nucleotides match TRBD1. CDR1 and CDR2 from the germline V gene are MNHEY and SVGEGT. This CDR3 has 16 residues. Trimming took 6 bases from V and 2 from J; bases not matched to a gene: 11. The CDR3 region is CASSPPRTGRQETQYF. DNA of the CDR3: TGTGCCAGCAGCCCGCCCAGGACAGGGAGGCAAGAGACCCAGTACTTC.